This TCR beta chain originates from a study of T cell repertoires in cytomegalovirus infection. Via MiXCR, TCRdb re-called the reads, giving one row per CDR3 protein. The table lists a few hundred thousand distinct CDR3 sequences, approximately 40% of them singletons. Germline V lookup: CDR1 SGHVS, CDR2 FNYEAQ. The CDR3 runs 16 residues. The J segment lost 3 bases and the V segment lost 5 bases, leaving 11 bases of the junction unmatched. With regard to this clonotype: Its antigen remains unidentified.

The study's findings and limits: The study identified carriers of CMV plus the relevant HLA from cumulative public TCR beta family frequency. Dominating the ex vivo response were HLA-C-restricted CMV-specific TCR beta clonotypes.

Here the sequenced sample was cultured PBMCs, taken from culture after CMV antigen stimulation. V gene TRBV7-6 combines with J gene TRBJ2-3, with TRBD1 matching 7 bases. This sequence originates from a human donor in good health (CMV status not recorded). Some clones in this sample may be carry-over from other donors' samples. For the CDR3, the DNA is TGTGCCAGCAGCCCTACGGGACAGCCTTGGACAGATACGCAGTATTTT. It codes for CASSPTGQPWTDTQYF.